This TCR beta chain was sequenced in a study of OX40 agonist ivuxolimab in advanced cancers. Across the study: Ivuxolimab, an agonistic anti-OX40 (CD134) antibody, was given to patients.

TCRdb keeps only in-frame clones here, not all; method: immunoSEQ multiplex PCR. This table holds around 24,000 clones, about 85% found once. Trimming cost V 5 bases and J 1 base, with 14 bases left between them. From germline, CDR1 is PRHDT and CDR2 FYEKMQ (reference sequence). The CDR3 spans 15 residues. Study-level findings and limits: Partial responders at 0.1-3.0 mg/kg had among the lowest clonal expansion.

Concerning this clone: What it binds is not known.

The chain carries TRBV13 and TRBJ1-1; D unresolved. The TCR comes from an adult with an advanced solid tumor such as melanoma, head and neck, liver or kidney cancer. The material was CD4+ or CD8+ T cells sorted from blood, obtained in a trial of the OX40 agonist ivuxolimab. Written as DNA, the CDR3 is TGTGCCAGCAGCCTCCCTGCCGGCAGGAACACTGAAGCTTTCTTT. It is translated as CASSLPAGRNTEAFF.